This TCR beta chain is drawn from a study of cytomegalovirus exposure and HLA in healthy donors. The trim removed 5 bases at V and 2 bases at J, leaving 6 bases unmatched. This CDR3 has 16 amino acids. Germline lookup yields CDR1 SEHNR and CDR2 FQNEAQ (reference sequence). This clone was seen more than once but under ten times. A multiplex PCR was run with 60 Vbeta primers and 13 Jbeta primers. Profiled with immunoSEQ multiplex PCR; TCRdb holds only in-frame clones, not every one. The repertoire holds 80,000 to 130,000 clones, with approximately 81% as singletons. The TCR was taken from a female donor in good health and CMV-seropositive. The rearrangement links TRBV7-9 to TRBJ2-3, with TRBD2 matching 11 bases. Sequenced material: PBMCs. The DNA for the CDR3 is TGTGCCAGCAGCCTAGGGACTAGCGGCCTCACAGATACGCAGTATTTT. Translating gives CASSLGTSGLTDTQYF.